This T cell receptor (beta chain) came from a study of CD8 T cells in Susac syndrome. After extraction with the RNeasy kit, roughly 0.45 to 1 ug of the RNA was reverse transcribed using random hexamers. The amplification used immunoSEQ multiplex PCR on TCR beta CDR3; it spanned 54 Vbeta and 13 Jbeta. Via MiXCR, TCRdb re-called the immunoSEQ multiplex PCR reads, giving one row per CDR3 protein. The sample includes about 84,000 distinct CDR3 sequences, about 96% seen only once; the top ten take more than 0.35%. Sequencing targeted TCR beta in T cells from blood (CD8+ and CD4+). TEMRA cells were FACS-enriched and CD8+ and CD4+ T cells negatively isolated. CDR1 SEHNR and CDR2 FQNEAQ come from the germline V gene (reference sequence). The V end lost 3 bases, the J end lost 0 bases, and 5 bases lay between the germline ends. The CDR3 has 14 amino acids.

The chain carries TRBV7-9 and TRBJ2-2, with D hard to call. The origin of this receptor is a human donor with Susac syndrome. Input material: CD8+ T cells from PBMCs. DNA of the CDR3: TGTGCCAGCAGCTTCGAACCGAACACCGGGGAGCTGTTTTTT. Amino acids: CASSFEPNTGELFF. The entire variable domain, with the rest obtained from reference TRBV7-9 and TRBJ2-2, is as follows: DTGVSQNPRHKITKRGQNVTFRCDPISEHNRLYWYRQTLGQGPEFLTYFQNEAQLEKSRLLSDRFSAERPKGSFSTLEIQRTEQGDSAMYLCASSFEPNTGELFFGEGSRLTVL.